Listed here are 19 T cell receptor beta chains from one sample, sequenced in a study of blood T cell repertoires in COVID-19. Here immunoSEQ multiplex PCR was the method, and the copy in TCRdb shows in-frame clones only, minus some. The table lists more than 300,000 clones, approximately 85% of them singletons, with 1.5% to 2% in the top ten. The sequencing sample was made of peripheral blood. The receptors stem from a woman between 45 and 60 years old with acute or convalescent COVID-19.

The chain is built from TRBV6-5 and TRBJ2-3; 7 bases are a match to TRBD1. Germline CDR1 is MNHEY and CDR2 is SVGAGI. The CDR3 length is 13 residues. V lost 8 bases, J lost 4 bases, and 6 bases stayed unmatched. The CDR3 DNA follows: TGTGCCAGCTGGAAAGGGGGCCCAGATACGCAGTATTTT. Translating it yields CASWKGGPDTQYF.

This rearrangement joins TRBV20-1 to TRBJ1-5, with 7 bases matching TRBD1. V shed 3 bases, J shed 5 bases, and the junction held 4 bases outside the gene matches. This CDR3 is 13 amino acids long. Germline V lookup: CDR1 DFQATT, CDR2 SNEGSKA (reference sequence). CDR3 region: CSASRTGYQPQHF. The CDR3 DNA is TGCAGTGCTAGTCGGACAGGTTATCAGCCCCAGCATTTT.

This clone turned up a few times. The gene calls are TRBV30 and TRBJ1-4; 9 bases fit TRBD1. The CDR3 has 16 residues. Trimming cost V 2 bases and J 5 bases; bases outside gene matches: 9. CDR1 is GTSNPN, CDR2 SVGIG, per germline (reference sequence). In DNA form, the CDR3 reads TGTGCCTGGAGTCTCCGGGACAGGGCTCCCAATGAAAAACTGTTTTTT. Translated, it gives CAWSLRDRAPNEKLFF.

The chain recombines TRBV2 with TRBJ2-3, with TRBD1 matching over 10 bases. Trimming cost V 6 bases and J 6 bases; bases outside gene matches: 3. The CDR3 covers 13 residues. Germline V gene data show CDR1 as SNHLY and CDR2 as FYNNEI. The CDR3 region has the DNA TGTGCCAGCAGGGGGGGACAGGGGGATACGCAGTATTTT. This sequence encodes CASRGGQGDTQYF.

CDR3 loop: CATGGRGRRGDTQYF. CDR3 nucleotides: TGTGCCACAGGCGGGAGGGGGCGTAGGGGGGATACGCAGTATTTT. This chain links TRBV27 with TRBJ2-3, with TRBD2 matching 9 bases. The germline CDR1 and CDR2 sequences are MNHEY and SMNVEV (reference sequence). This CDR3 has 15 residues. Trimming at V came to 10 bases and at J to 6 bases, leaving 14 bases not matched to a gene.

This chain connects TRBV15 to TRBJ2-3; TRBD2 might be the D (6 bases). Trimming removed 1 base from V and 3 bases from J, with 17 bases in between. The CDR3 extends over 17 amino acids. Germline V lookup: CDR1 LNHNV, CDR2 YYDKDF (reference sequence). The CDR3 DNA follows: TGTGCCACCAGCAGAGGCATAGGCGGGACGGGAACAGATACGCAGTATTTT. Protein sequence: CATSRGIGGTGTDTQYF.

The rearrangement uses TRBV6-5 and TRBJ2-1, with 7 bases lining up with TRBD2. Germline assignment: CDR1 MNHEY and CDR2 SVGAGI. There are 15 residues in the CDR3. V was pared by 9 bases and J by 0 bases, with 8 bases of the junction left unmatched. Here the CDR3 reads CASRLSGGSYNEQFF. In DNA, the CDR3 is TGTGCCAGTCGACTCTCGGGGGGCTCCTACAATGAGCAGTTCTTC.

This rearrangement joins TRBV18 to TRBJ2-3, with 11 positions matching TRBD2. The CDR3 is 16 amino acids. CDR1 is KGHSH, CDR2 LQKENI, per germline. Unmatched junction bases numbered 7, after V lost 3 bases and J lost 5 bases. CDR3 in DNA: TGTGCCAGCTCACCCTTACTAGCGGGAGTGGGAGATACGCAGTATTTT. Residues: CASSPLLAGVGDTQYF.

This chain joins TRBV19 and TRBJ1-5; the D is unclear. The V gene's germline CDR1 is LNHDA and CDR2 SQIVND (reference sequence). The germline V and J ends were trimmed by 0 bases and 1 base, with 7 bases remaining between them. The CDR3 extends over 15 amino acids. CDR3 in amino acids: CASSIDRRSNQPQHF. The CDR3 region has the DNA TGTGCCAGTAGTATAGATCGGAGAAGCAATCAGCCCCAGCATTTT.

CDR3 in DNA: TGTGCCAGCAGTTGGGATACAGGGTCGGAAGATGGCTACACCTTC. Translated: CASSWDTGSEDGYTF. The chain is built from TRBV6-5 and TRBJ1-2, with D possibly matching TRBD1 (6 bases). The V gene's germline CDR1 is MNHEY and CDR2 SVGAGI. The V and J ends lost 4 bases and 6 bases respectively, with 18 bases between them. The length of the CDR3 is 15 residues.

CDR3 loop: CASSLAQGAGTDTQYF. CDR3 bases: TGTGCCAGCAGCTTGGCTCAGGGGGCTGGCACAGATACGCAGTATTTT. The genes are TRBV5-4 and TRBJ2-3; 8 bases match TRBD1. The ends lost 0 bases at V and 1 base at J; junction bases unmatched: 4. Germline CDR1 SGHNT, CDR2 YYREEE (reference sequence). The CDR3 sequence is 16 residues long.

This chain joins TRBV27 and TRBJ2-1, with 14 positions matching TRBD2. V was clipped by 4 bases and J by 1 base; unmatched bases: 3. This CDR3 comprises 17 residues. Germline-derived CDR1 and CDR2 are MNHEY and SMNVEV (reference sequence). This CDR3 reads CASSSRTSGRSYNEQFF. The CDR3 DNA reads as TGTGCCAGCAGTTCTAGGACTAGCGGGAGGTCCTACAATGAGCAGTTCTTC.

The CDR3, as DNA: TGTGCCAGCAGTGACGGGCTAGCGACTAGCACAGATACGCAGTATTTT. This codes for CASSDGLATSTDTQYF. The chain links TRBV6-4 to TRBJ2-3, with D possibly TRBD2 on 6 matching bases. Trimming shortened V by 2 bases and J by 0 bases, and 12 bases separated the two germline ends. This CDR3 comprises 16 residues. The germline V gene encodes CDR1 MRHNA and CDR2 SNTAGT.

This rearrangement joins TRBV7-2 to TRBJ2-1; 7 nucleotides align to TRBD2. V was clipped by 5 bases and J by 0 bases; unmatched bases: 7. CDR1 is SGHTA, CDR2 FQGNSA, per germline. The CDR3 spans 16 residues. The CDR3 spells CASSPSGGFSYNEQFF. DNA for the CDR3: TGTGCCAGCAGCCCATCGGGGGGTTTCTCCTACAATGAGCAGTTCTTC.

The table lists this clone with a few counts. The V call is TRBV4-1, the J call TRBJ1-1; D not resolved. The V end lost 6 bases, the J end lost 1 base, and 9 bases lay between the germline ends. The CDR3 length is 13 residues. The germline V gene has CDR1 MGHRA and CDR2 YSYEKL. CDR3 sequence reads: CASSLVANTEAFF. Here the CDR3 DNA reads TGCGCCAGCAGTCTTGTGGCGAACACTGAAGCTTTCTTT.

The chain employs TRBV4-2 and TRBJ2-3; 8 bases match TRBD2. Germline V gene data show CDR1 as LGHNA and CDR2 as YNFKEQ. This CDR3 contains 16 residues. Trimming removed 4 bases from V and 1 base from J; junction bases left unmatched: 7. The CDR3 DNA follows: TGTGCCAGCAGCCCCCTAACGGGAGGGGGCACAGATACGCAGTATTTT. Translation: CASSPLTGGGTDTQYF.

The chain employs TRBV19 and TRBJ1-1; weak D call: TRBD1 (5 bases). The CDR3 length is 14 residues. Germline values: CDR1 LNHDA, CDR2 SQIVND (reference sequence). The CDR3 loop reads CVTGITGVSTEAFF. CDR3 sequence (DNA): TGTGTCACTGGGATCACAGGCGTTAGCACTGAAGCTTTCTTT.

The chain recombines TRBV28 with TRBJ1-5; TRBD1 is a possible D gene (5 bases). From germline, CDR1 is MDHEN and CDR2 SYDVKM. The V end lost 1 base, the J end lost 3 bases, and 13 bases lay between the germline ends. This CDR3 is built from 16 residues. The CDR3 DNA follows: TGTGCCAGCAGTTTATATCGGGGGGATAACAATCAGCCCCAGCATTTT. It translates to CASSLYRGDNNQPQHF. Supplemented by reference TRBV28 and TRBJ1-5, the full variable domain reads DVKVTQSSRYLVKRTGEKVFLECVQDMDHENMFWYRQDPGLGLRLIYFSYDVKMKEKGDIPEGYSVSREKKERFSLILESASTNQTSMYLCASSLYRGDNNQPQHFGDGTRLSIL.

J is TRBJ1-4 and V is TRBV5-1; D is unclear. The CDR3 extends over 14 amino acids. Germline CDR1 is SGHRS and CDR2 is YFSETQ. The V end was cut by 4 bases, the J end by 0 bases, with 7 bases between. This CDR3 reads CASSLSSTNEKLFF. In DNA form, the CDR3 reads TGCGCCAGCAGCCTTTCTTCAACTAATGAAAAACTGTTTTTT.